Listed below are T cell receptor beta chains from one sample, sequenced in a study of naive and memory T cell subsets. TCRdb reprocessed the UMI-ligation and nested PCR reads via MiXCR and lists one record per CDR3 protein. The table lists about 150,000 distinct CDR3 sequences, 22% of them singletons. What was sequenced was naive CD4+ T cells from blood. Receptors were obtained from a human donor in good health. Both conserved end residues are part of each CDR3. A D gene is named only where the DNA matches it firmly. Not all rows give a size; the values are once, few, many and, for expanded clones, a class.

>TRBD1|TRBV11-1|NA|TRBJ2-7
CASSPDRAAYEQYF
TGTGCCAGCAGCCCGGACAGGGCGGCCTACGAGCAGTACTTC
>NA|TRBV5-5|NA|TRBJ1-1
CASSLSGTMNTEAFF
TGTGCCAGCAGCTTGTCCGGGACAATGAACACTGAAGCTTTCTTT
>NA|TRBV28|NA|TRBJ2-7
CASSGTDGTPYEQYF
TGTGCCAGCAGTGGGACGGACGGAACCCCCTACGAGCAGTACTTC
>NA|TRBV12-3/TRBV12-4|NA|TRBJ2-7
CASSNLGQIYEQYF
TGTGCCAGCAGCAACCTGGGACAAATCTACGAGCAGTACTTC
>NA|TRBV28|NA|TRBJ1-3
CASRPGTERNTIYF
TGTGCCAGCAGACCTGGGACGGAACGAAACACCATATATTTT
>TRBD1|TRBV12-3/TRBV12-4|many|TRBJ2-1
CASSPGQGLYNEQFF
TGTGCCAGCAGTCCCGGACAGGGCCTCTACAATGAGCAGTTCTTC
>NA|TRBV29-1|many|TRBJ2-7
CSVALVGEQYF
TGCAGCGTTGCTCTAGTTGGCGAGCAGTACTTC
>NA|TRBV5-1|few|TRBJ2-3
CASSLRTEVSDTQYF
TGCGCCAGCAGCTTGAGGACAGAGGTTTCAGATACGCAGTATTTT
>NA|TRBV10-3|NA|TRBJ2-7
CAISAVSPYEQYF
TGTGCCATCAGTGCAGTGAGCCCCTACGAGCAGTACTTC
>NA|TRBV6-5|NA|TRBJ1-6
CASSQTLSSYNSPLHF
TGTGCCAGCAGTCAGACACTGAGCTCCTATAATTCACCCCTCCACTTT
>TRBD1|TRBV5-1|NA|TRBJ2-3
CASSSNPGQGSADTQYF
TGCGCCAGCAGCTCGAACCCGGGACAGGGATCGGCAGATACGCAGTATTTT
>TRBD2|TRBV6-2/TRBV6-3|NA|TRBJ2-1
CASSYGWEGGVEQFF
TGTGCCAGCAGTTACGGGTGGGAGGGAGGAGTTGAGCAGTTCTTC